This T cell receptor (beta chain) was obtained from a study of blood T cell repertoires in COVID-19. Study details: Samples of COVID-19 (acute and convalescent) were obtained from the United States, Italy and Spain.

The assay was immunoSEQ multiplex PCR, and TCRdb's table has in-frame clones only and misses some. The sample lists 180,000 or so clones; around 86% were seen once. Material for sequencing was peripheral blood. The clonotype originates from a middle-aged man with acute or convalescent COVID-19.

The CDR3 DNA reads as TGTGCCAGCAGCGGGGGGGAGGGTACCGCCCAAGAGACCCAGTACTTC. Protein: CASSGGEGTAQETQYF. The chain joins TRBV5-4 to TRBJ2-5, with 7 bases fitting TRBD2. The CDR3 is 16 amino acids. V shed 4 bases and J 1 base; nucleotides not matched to a gene: 10. CDR1 and CDR2 from the germline V gene are SGHNT and YYREEE (reference sequence). Full variable domain (rest looked up from reference TRBV5-4 and TRBJ2-5): ETGVTQSPTHLIKTRGQQVTLRCSSQSGHNTVSWYQQALGQGPQFIFQYYREEENGRGNFPPRFSGLQFPNYSSELNVNALELDDSALYLCASSGGEGTAQETQYFGPGTRLLVL.